The sequence of this TCR beta chain was determined in a study of blood T cell repertoires in COVID-19. Whole-study context: Whether acute or convalescent, the COVID-19 samples came from the United States, Italy and Spain. In each case, the material was cDNA or gDNA derived from T cells, B-cell-depleted T cells, or PBMCs.

Methods used by the authors: Reference gene primer amplification gave nucleated cell count estimates. Sequenced by immunoSEQ multiplex PCR; TCRdb stores in-frame clones only, minus some. V, J and clone size are taken as reported in that table, and D and trimming were inferred from the DNA itself. The table shows roughly 260,000 clones, with approximately 89% occurring only once. CDR1 is ENHRY and CDR2 is SYGVKD in the germline V gene. Trimming removed 9 bases from V and 7 bases from J; junction bases left unmatched: 13. This CDR3 region has 15 residues. The chain has TRBV10-3 and TRBJ2-1; the match to TRBD2 covers 9 bases. The source material was peripheral blood. This clonotype was sampled from a woman between 45 and 60 years old with acute or convalescent COVID-19. The CDR3 DNA is TGTGCCATGGGCGTAGCGGGAGTACCTTCGAATGAGCAGTTCTTC. This sequence encodes CAMGVAGVPSNEQFF.